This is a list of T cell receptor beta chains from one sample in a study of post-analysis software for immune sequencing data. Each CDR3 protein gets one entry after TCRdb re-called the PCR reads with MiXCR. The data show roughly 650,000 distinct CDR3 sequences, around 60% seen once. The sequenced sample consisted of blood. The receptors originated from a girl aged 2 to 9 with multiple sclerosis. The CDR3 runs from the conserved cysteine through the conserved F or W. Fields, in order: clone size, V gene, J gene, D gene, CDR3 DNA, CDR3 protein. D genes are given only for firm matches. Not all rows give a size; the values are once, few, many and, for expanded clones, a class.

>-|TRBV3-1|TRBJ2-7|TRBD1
TGTGCCAGCAGCCACTCAGGACAGGGCAGCGACGAGCAGTACTTC
CASSHSGQGSDEQYF
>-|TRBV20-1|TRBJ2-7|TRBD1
TGCAGTGCAATCTCGGGACAGACCTCCTCCTACGAGCAGTACTTC
CSAISGQTSSYEQYF
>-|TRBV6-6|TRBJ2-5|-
TGTGCCAGCAGGCCTCCGGGGGAGACCCAGTACTTC
CASRPPGETQYF
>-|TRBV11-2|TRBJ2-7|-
TGTGCCAGCAGCTTAGTTGTAGGGGGAGGCTACGAGCAGTACTTC
CASSLVVGGGYEQYF
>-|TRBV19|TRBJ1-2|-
TGTGCCAGTAGGATAGGAAGCGGGGGTGGCTACACCTTC
CASRIGSGGGYTF
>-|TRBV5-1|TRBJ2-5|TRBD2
TGCGCCAGCACAGCGGGAGAGGGAGAGACCCAGTACTTC
CASTAGEGETQYF
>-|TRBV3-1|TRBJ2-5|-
TGTGCCAGCAGCCGATTAGCGGTTCAAGAGACCCAGTACTTC
CASSRLAVQETQYF
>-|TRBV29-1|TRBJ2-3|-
TGCAGCGTTGACAGGGGTGGGGGAGATACGCAGTATTTT
CSVDRGGGDTQYF
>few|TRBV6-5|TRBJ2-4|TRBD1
TGTGCCAGCAGTTACTCGAAGGGGGCCATTCAGTACTTC
CASSYSKGAIQYF
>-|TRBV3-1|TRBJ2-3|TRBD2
TGTGCCAGCAGCTACCTACCTGCTAGCGGGGGGTTAGGAGATACGCAGTATTTT
CASSYLPASGGLGDTQYF
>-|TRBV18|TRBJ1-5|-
TGTGCCAGCTCACCGAGAAGGGGGGACTCTTTAGTCAATCAGCCCCAGCATTTT
CASSPRRGDSLVNQPQHF
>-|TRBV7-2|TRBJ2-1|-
TGTGCCAGCAGCCGACGCAGAGAGCAGTTCTTC
CASSRRREQFF
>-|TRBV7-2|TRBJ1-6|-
TGTGCCAGCAGCTTAATCGGCGATAATTCACCCCTCCACTTT
CASSLIGDNSPLHF
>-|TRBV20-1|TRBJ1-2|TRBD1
TGCAGTGCTGTACGATCCGGGACAGGGGGCTATGGCTACACCTTC
CSAVRSGTGGYGYTF
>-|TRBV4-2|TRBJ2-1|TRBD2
TGTGCCAGCAGCCAAGATCGGCTAGCGGGATCCCACAATGAGCAGTTCTTC
CASSQDRLAGSHNEQFF
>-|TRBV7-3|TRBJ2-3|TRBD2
TGTGCCAGCAGCTTAACGGCGGGAGGCACAGATACGCAGTATTTT
CASSLTAGGTDTQYF
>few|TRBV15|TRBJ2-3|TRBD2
TGTGCCACCAGCAGAATAGCGGGGCAAAGAGGATCGTCAGATACGCAGTATTTT
CATSRIAGQRGSSDTQYF
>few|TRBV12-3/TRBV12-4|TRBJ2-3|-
TGTGCCAGCAGTTTCCCCCAGGGGGATACGCAGTATTTT
CASSFPQGDTQYF